This T cell receptor (beta chain) was sequenced for a study of beta chain features in type 1 diabetes. There was one heparinised blood draw per donor, averaging approximately 120 mL. Only a few counts were recorded for this clone. Expressed TCRB transcripts were sequenced, since all the RNA that had been isolated was reverse transcribed. Only in-frame clones appear in the TCRdb table, and some are missing; sequencing was by immunoSEQ multiplex PCR. This sample carries 350,000 to 450,000 clones, 14% of them seen once, and the ten largest clones take approximately 0.035%. Trimming removed 0 bases at V and 5 bases at J, with 13 bases between. Germline lookup yields CDR1 SGHTA and CDR2 FQGNSA. The CDR3 extends over 15 amino acids.

The chain links TRBV7-2 to TRBJ2-5; a weak D match, TRBD2 (6 bases). The sample taken for sequencing was naive CD4+ T cells from blood. The sequence was collected from a man aged 30 to 39 in good health. This chain's CDR3 is CASSLARGGRETQYF. CDR3 nucleotide sequence: TGTGCCAGCAGCTTAGCGCGGGGCGGGCGGGAGACCCAGTACTTC.